One sample yielded the 14 T cell receptor beta chains listed below, sequenced in a study of T cell responses to AZD1222 COVID-19 vaccine. Some clones are missing from TCRdb's copy, which holds only in-frame ones; the method was immunoSEQ multiplex PCR. The sample carries about 99,000 clones, about 85% recorded once. The sample was peripheral blood, taken on day 0 of AZD1222 vaccination. All receptors come from an adult in good health.

This clone appeared many times. The chain has TRBV21-1 and TRBJ2-2; TRBD1, as called in the table, went unchecked against the DNA. TRBV21-1 is an annotated pseudogene. CDR3 length: 15 residues. CDR3 DNA sequence: TGTGCCATTCCACAGGGGGACACTAACACCGGGGAGCTGTTTTTT. Amino acids: CAIPQGDTNTGELFF.

This clone was found a few times. The chain links TRBV30 to TRBJ1-1; TRBD1 matches at 7 bases. V shed 4 bases, J shed 5 bases, and the junction held 4 bases outside the gene matches. Germline values: CDR1 GTSNPN, CDR2 SVGIG (reference sequence). This CDR3 is built from 12 residues. CDR3 sequence (DNA): TGTGCCTGGACAGGGGGAGTAACTGAAGCTTTCTTT. Its protein product is CAWTGGVTEAFF.

Regarding this clone: Mismatch with germline at one junction end may stem from a read error. The CDR3 reads CASRPFGDSPLHF. The DNA for the CDR3 is TGTGCCAGCAGGCCGTTTGGGGATTCACCCCTCCACTTT. The gene calls are TRBV5-1 and TRBJ1-6; D is undetermined. Germline V gene data show CDR1 as SGHRS and CDR2 as YFSETQ. The CDR3 is 13 residues long.

The gene calls are TRBV4-1 and TRBJ1-1; the D is unclear. The V gene's germline CDR1 is MGHRA and CDR2 YSYEKL. This CDR3 has 13 residues. With 0 bases removed from V and 11 bases from J, the gap between germline ends came to 13 bases. The CDR3 sequence: CASSQDPYLAAFF. The CDR3 DNA is TGCGCCAGCAGCCAAGACCCGTATTTGGCCGCTTTCTTT.

The rearrangement joins TRBV7-3 to TRBJ2-5; D is unclear. The V and J ends lost 1 base and 5 bases respectively, with 14 bases between them. The CDR3 extends over 15 amino acids. Germline V CDR1 and CDR2: SGHTA, FQGTGA. CDR3 bases: TGTGCCAGCAGCTTAAATTGGGGATTAAGGGAGACCCAGTACTTC. Its translation is CASSLNWGLRETQYF.

This clone was seen only once. The rearrangement uses TRBV11-3 and TRBJ1-1, with D perhaps TRBD1 (6 bases). Germline CDR1 SGHNT, CDR2 YENEEA. CDR3 length: 13 amino acids. V shed 7 bases and J shed 7 bases, with 16 bases lying between them. CDR3 residues: CASKGRTASEAFF. CDR3 in DNA: TGTGCCAGCAAGGGGCGGACAGCGAGTGAAGCTTTCTTT.

This chain links TRBV9 with TRBJ2-2; no definite D call. Trimming took 0 bases from V and 3 from J, leaving 15 bases between them. CDR1 and CDR2 (germline): SGDLS, YYNGEE. This CDR3 comprises 17 residues. The CDR3, as DNA: TGTGCCAGCAGCGTAGGTATGGCGAGGATGTACACCGGGGAGCTGTTTTTT. It translates to CASSVGMARMYTGELFF.

The chain couples TRBV6-6 to TRBJ1-5; 10 bases align to TRBD1. This CDR3 spans 16 amino acids. Germline V gene data show CDR1 as MNHNY and CDR2 as SVGAGI (reference sequence). The junction had 7 bases not matched to a gene; V was cut back by 2 bases and J by 6 bases. CDR3: CASSYPGQGSGQPQHF. The CDR3 region has the DNA TGTGCCAGCAGTTACCCGGGACAGGGGTCCGGTCAGCCCCAGCATTTT.

The CDR3 here is CASSPTPRDTNTGELFF. The CDR3 nucleotides read TGTGCCAGCAGCCCCACGCCTCGGGACACAAACACCGGGGAGCTGTTTTTT. This chain uses TRBV13 with TRBJ2-2; D might be TRBD1 (6 bases). Germline lookup yields CDR1 PRHDT and CDR2 FYEKMQ (reference sequence). V lost 5 bases and J lost 2, with 18 bases in between. This CDR3 is 17 amino acids long.

The chain combines TRBV29-1 with TRBJ1-2, with unresolved D. Germline V gives CDR1 SQVTM, CDR2 ANQGSEA. Between the trimmed V and J ends, which lost 5 bases and 4 bases, there was a span of 5 bases. This CDR3 contains 10 residues. The CDR3 bases are TGCAGCGTTCGGGGCTATGGCTACACCTTC. Translating it yields CSVRGYGYTF. Full variable domain (rest looked up from reference TRBV29-1 and TRBJ1-2): SAVISQKPSRDICQRGTSLTIQCQVDSQVTMMFWYRQQPGQSLTLIATANQGSEATYESGFVIDKFPISRPNLTFSTLTVSNMSPEDSSIYLCSVRGYGYTFGSGTRLTVV.

The chain couples TRBV5-4 to TRBJ1-1; 9 nucleotides agree with TRBD1. The CDR3 is 14 residues long. Germline-derived CDR1 and CDR2 are SGHNT and YYREEE (reference sequence). Trimming removed 5 bases from V and 0 bases from J; junction bases left unmatched: 2. The chain's CDR3 is CASSRQGVNTEAFF. CDR3 nucleotide sequence: TGTGCCAGCAGTAGACAGGGGGTGAACACTGAAGCTTTCTTT.

There are a few counts of this clone. This rearrangement joins TRBV25-1 to TRBJ1-5; 7 positions agree with TRBD1. The CDR3 covers 16 residues. Germline V gene lookup returns CDR1 MGHDK and CDR2 SYGVNS. The V and J ends lost 3 bases and 2 bases, in that order; junction bases with no gene match: 7. The DNA of the CDR3 is TGTGCCAGCAGTGACAATAGACAGGGAGGCAATCAGCCCCAGCATTTT. This codes for CASSDNRQGGNQPQHF.

The table lists this clone with a few counts. This chain joins TRBV19 and TRBJ1-5, with a possible D match to TRBD1 (6 bases). The germline V gene has CDR1 LNHDA and CDR2 SQIVND (reference sequence). There are 16 residues in the CDR3. V was shortened by 3 bases and J by 1 base, with 13 bases between the two germline ends. CDR3 amino acids: CASSIRDNWSNQPQHF. CDR3 sequence (DNA): TGTGCCAGTAGTATCAGGGACAATTGGAGCAATCAGCCCCAGCATTTT. Complete variable domain (other parts from reference TRBV19 and TRBJ1-5): DGGITQSPKYLFRKEGQNVTLSCEQNLNHDAMYWYRQDPGQGLRLIYYSQIVNDFQKGDIAEGYSVSREKKESFPLTVTSAQKNPTAFYLCASSIRDNWSNQPQHFGDGTRLSIL.

The chain recombines TRBV7-2 with TRBJ1-6; D unclear. This CDR3 is built from 14 residues. V lost 3 bases and J lost 8, with 11 bases in between. Germline lookup yields CDR1 SGHTA and CDR2 FQGNSA. The CDR3 nucleotides are TGTGCCAGCAGCTTTCCAGCCGGGGATTCACCCCTCCACTTT. Amino acid sequence: CASSFPAGDSPLHF. Combining the CDR3 with reference TRBV7-2 and TRBJ1-6 gives the whole variable domain GAGVSQSPSNKVTEKGKDVELRCDPISGHTALYWYRQSLGQGLEFLIYFQGNSAPDKSGLPSDRFSAERTGGSVSTLTIQRTQQEDSAVYLCASSFPAGDSPLHFGNGTRLTVT.